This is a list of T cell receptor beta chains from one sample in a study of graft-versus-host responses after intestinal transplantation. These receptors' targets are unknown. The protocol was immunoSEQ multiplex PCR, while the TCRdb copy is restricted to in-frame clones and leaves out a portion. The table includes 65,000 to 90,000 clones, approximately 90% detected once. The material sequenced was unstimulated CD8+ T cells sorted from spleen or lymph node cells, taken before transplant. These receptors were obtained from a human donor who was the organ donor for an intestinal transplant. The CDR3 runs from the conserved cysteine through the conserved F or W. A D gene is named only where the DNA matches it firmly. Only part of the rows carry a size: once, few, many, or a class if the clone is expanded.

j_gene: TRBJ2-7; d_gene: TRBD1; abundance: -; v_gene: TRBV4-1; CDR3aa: CASSPSGQGVYEQYF; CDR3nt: TGCGCCAGCAGCCCATCGGGACAGGGTGTTTACGAGCAGTACTTC
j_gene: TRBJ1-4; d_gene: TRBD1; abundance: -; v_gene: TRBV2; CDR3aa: CASRRTGGTNEKLFF; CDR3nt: TGTGCCAGCAGAAGAACAGGGGGCACTAATGAAAAACTGTTTTTT
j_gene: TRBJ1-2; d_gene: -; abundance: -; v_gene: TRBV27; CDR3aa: CASRPLGGHHGYTF; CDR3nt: TGTGCCAGCAGGCCTCTTGGGGGTCATCATGGCTACACCTTC
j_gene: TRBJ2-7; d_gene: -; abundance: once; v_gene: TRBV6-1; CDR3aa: CASSGSSLSSYEQYF; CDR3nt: TGTGCCAGCAGTGGTAGCTCCCTATCCTCCTACGAGCAGTACTTC
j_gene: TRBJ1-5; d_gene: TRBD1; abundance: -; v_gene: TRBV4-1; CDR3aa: CASSSGTGGVQPQHF; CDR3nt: TGCGCCAGCAGCTCGGGGACAGGGGGGGTTCAGCCCCAGCATTTT
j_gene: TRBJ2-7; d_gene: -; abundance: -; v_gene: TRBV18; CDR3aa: CASSVPGVAYEQYF; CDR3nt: TGTGCCAGCTCAGTCCCAGGGGTGGCCTACGAGCAGTACTTC
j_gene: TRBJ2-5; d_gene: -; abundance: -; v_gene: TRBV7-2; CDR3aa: CASSLRGAEETQYF; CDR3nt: TGTGCCAGCAGCTTAAGGGGCGCCGAAGAGACCCAGTACTTC
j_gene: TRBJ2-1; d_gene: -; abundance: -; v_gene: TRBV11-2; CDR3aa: CASSSDWGRFF; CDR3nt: TGTGCCAGCAGCTCAGACTGGGGACGGTTCTTC
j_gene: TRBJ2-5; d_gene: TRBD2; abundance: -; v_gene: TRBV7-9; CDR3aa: CASSPTDSGRKETQYF; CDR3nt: TGTGCCAGCAGCCCGACCGACAGCGGGAGGAAAGAGACCCAGTACTTC
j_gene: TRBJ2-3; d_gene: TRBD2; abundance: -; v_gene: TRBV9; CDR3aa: CASSGVAGGGTDTQYF; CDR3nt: TGTGCCAGCAGCGGCGTAGCGGGAGGCGGGACAGATACGCAGTATTTT
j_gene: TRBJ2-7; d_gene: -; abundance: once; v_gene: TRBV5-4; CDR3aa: CASSLGGQYEQYF; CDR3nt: TGTGCCAGCAGCTTGGGGGGGCAGTACGAGCAGTACTTC
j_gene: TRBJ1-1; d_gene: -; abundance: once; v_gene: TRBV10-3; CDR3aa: CALWTGIEAFF; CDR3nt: TGTGCCTTGTGGACGGGGATAGAAGCTTTCTTT